This TCR beta chain was sequenced in a study of blood T cell repertoires in COVID-19. Study as a whole: The analysed material was cDNA or gDNA that came from T cells, B-cell-depleted T cells, or PBMCs.

On this clone itself: The identical CDR3 is also encoded by other nucleotide sequences in the sample.

Method: immunoSEQ multiplex PCR; TCRdb's copy keeps in-frame clones and lacks some. The sample lists over 50,000 clones; over 70% were seen once. J lost 3 bases, V lost 4 bases, and 3 bases had no gene match. CDR1 and CDR2 from the germline V gene are SQVTM and ANQGSEA. The CDR3 contains 12 residues. The clonotype comes from a human donor with active or convalescent COVID-19. The donor label of this sample is uncertain. The chain uses TRBV29-1 and TRBJ2-7, with 7 positions matching TRBD1. Input material: peripheral blood. The CDR3 loop reads CSVGQGVYEQYF. In nucleotides, the CDR3 is TGCAGCGTTGGTCAGGGGGTCTACGAGCAGTACTTC.